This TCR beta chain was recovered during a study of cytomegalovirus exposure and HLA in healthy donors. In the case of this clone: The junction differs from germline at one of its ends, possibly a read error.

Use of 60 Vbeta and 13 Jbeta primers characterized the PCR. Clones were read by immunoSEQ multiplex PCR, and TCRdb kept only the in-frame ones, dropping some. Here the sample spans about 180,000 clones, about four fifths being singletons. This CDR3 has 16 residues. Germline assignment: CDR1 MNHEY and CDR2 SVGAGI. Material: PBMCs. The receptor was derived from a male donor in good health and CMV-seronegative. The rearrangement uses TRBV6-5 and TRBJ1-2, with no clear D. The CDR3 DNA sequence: TGTGCCAGCAGTTACTCGCTCCTGGGGATGAAGGAGGGCTACCCCTTC. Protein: CASSYSLLGMKEGYPF.